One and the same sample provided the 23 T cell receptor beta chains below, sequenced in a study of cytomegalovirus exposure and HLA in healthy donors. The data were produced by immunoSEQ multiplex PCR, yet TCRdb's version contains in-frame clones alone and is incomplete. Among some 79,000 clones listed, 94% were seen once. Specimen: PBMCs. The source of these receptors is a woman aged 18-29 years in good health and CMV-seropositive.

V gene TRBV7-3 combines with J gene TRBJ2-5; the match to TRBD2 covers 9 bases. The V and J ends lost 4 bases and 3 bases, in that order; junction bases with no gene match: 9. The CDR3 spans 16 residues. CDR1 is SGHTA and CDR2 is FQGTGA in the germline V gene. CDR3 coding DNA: TGTGCCAGCAGCTCACTAGCGGGCCTTGCGAAAGAGACCCAGTACTTC. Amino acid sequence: CASSSLAGLAKETQYF.

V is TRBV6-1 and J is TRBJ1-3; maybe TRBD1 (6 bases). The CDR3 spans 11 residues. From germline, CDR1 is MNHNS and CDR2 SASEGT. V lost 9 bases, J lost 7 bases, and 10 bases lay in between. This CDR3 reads CARGQRNTIYF. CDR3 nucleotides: TGTGCCAGAGGACAGCGGAACACCATATATTTT.

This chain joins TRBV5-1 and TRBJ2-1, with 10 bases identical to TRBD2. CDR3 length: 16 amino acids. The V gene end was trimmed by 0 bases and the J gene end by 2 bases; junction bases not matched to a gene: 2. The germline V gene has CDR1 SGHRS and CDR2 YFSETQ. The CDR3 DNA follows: TGCGCCAGCAGCTTGGGGACTAGCGGAACCTACAATGAGCAGTTCTTC. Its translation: CASSLGTSGTYNEQFF. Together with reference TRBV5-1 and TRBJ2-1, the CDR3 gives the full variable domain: KAGVTQTPRYLIKTRGQQVTLSCSPISGHRSVSWYQQTPGQGLQFLFEYFSETQRNKGNFPGRFSGRQFSNSRSEMNVSTLELGDSALYLCASSLGTSGTYNEQFFGPGTRLTVL.

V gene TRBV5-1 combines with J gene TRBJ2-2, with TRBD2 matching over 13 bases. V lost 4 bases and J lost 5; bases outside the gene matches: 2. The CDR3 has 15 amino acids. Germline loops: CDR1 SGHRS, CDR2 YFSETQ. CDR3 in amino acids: CASSPGLAGTGELFF. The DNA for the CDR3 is TGCGCCAGCAGCCCGGGACTAGCGGGGACCGGGGAGCTGTTTTTT.

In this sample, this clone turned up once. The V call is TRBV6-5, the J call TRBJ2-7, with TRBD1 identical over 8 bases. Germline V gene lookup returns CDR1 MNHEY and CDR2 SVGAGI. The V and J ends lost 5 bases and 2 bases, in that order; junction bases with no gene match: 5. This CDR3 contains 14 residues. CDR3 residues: CASSTWDRTYEQYF. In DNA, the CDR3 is TGTGCCAGCAGTACCTGGGACAGGACCTACGAGCAGTACTTC.

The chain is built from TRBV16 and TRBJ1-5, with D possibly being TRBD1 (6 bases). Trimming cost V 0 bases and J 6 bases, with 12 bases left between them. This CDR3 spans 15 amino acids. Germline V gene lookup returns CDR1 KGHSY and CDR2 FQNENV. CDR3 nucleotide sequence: TGTGCCAGCAGCCAATCCCCAGGGGATGTTCAGCCCCAGCATTTT. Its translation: CASSQSPGDVQPQHF.

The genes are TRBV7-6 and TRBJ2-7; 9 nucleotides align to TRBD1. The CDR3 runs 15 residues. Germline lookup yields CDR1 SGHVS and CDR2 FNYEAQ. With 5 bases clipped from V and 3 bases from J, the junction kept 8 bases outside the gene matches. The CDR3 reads CASSLAETGGYEQYF. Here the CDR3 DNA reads TGTGCCAGCAGCCTCGCCGAGACAGGGGGCTACGAGCAGTACTTC. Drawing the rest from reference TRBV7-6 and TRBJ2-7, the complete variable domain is GAGVSQSPRYKVTKRGQDVALRCDPISGHVSLYWYRQALGQGPEFLTYFNYEAQQDKSGLPNDRFSAERPEGSISTLTIQRTEQRDSAMYRCASSLAETGGYEQYFGPGTRLTVT.

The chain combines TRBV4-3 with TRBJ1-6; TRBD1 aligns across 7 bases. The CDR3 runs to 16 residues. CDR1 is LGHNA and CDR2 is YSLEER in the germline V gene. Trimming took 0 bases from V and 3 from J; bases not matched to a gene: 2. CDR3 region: CASSQDQGVYNSPLHF. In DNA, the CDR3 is TGCGCCAGCAGCCAAGATCAGGGGGTCTATAATTCACCCCTCCACTTT.

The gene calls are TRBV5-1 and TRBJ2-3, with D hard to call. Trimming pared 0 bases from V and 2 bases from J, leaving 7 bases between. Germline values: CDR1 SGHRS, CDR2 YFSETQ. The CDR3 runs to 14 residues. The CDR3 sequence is CASSLVVATDTQYF. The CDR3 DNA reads TGCGCCAGCAGCTTGGTGGTGGCCACAGATACGCAGTATTTT.

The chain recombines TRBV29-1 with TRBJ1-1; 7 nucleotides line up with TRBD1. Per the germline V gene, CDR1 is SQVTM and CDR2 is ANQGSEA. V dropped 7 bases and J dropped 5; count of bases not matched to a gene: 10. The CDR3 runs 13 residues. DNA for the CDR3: TGCAGCGGGGAGGACAGGACAGGTACTGAAGCTTTCTTT. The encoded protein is CSGEDRTGTEAFF.

CDR3 nucleotide sequence: TGCAGCGTTGAAAAGGGGGACAGCACAGATACGCAGTATTTT. It translates to CSVEKGDSTDTQYF. The chain combines TRBV29-1 with TRBJ2-3, with D perhaps matching TRBD1 (6 bases). The V end lost 2 bases, the J end lost 0 bases, and 9 bases lay between the germline ends. Germline loops: CDR1 SQVTM, CDR2 ANQGSEA. The CDR3 loop spans 14 amino acids.

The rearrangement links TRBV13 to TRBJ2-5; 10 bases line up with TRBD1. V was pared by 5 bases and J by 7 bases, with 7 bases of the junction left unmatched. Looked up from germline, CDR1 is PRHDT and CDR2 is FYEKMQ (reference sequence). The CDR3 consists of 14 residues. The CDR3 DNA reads TGTGCCAGCAGCGAAGACAGGGGGCACGGGACCCAGTACTTC. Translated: CASSEDRGHGTQYF.

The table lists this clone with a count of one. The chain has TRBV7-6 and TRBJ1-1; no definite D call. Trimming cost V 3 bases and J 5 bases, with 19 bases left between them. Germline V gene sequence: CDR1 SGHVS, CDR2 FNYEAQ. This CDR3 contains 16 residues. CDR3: CASSFSVRGAETEAFF. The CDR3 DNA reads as TGTGCCAGCAGCTTCAGTGTGCGGGGAGCGGAAACTGAAGCTTTCTTT.

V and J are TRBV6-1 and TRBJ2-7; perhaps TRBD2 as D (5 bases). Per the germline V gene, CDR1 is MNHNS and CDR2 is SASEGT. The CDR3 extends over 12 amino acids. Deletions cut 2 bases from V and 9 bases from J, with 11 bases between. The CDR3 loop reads CASSETRTVQYF. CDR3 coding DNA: TGTGCCAGCAGTGAAACAAGGACTGTGCAGTACTTC.

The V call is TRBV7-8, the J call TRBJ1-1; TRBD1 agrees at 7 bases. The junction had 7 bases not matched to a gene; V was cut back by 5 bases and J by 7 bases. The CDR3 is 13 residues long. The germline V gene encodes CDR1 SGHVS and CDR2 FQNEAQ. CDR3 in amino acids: CASSLGRDSEAFF. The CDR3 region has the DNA TGTGCCAGCAGCCTGGGGCGGGACAGTGAAGCTTTCTTT.

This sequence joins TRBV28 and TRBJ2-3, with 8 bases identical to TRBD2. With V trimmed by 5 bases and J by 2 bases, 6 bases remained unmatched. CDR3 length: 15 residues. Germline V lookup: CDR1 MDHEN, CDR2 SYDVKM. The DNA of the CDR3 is TGTGCCAGCAGTGTGGCTAGCGGGCTCACAGATACGCAGTATTTT. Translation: CASSVASGLTDTQYF.

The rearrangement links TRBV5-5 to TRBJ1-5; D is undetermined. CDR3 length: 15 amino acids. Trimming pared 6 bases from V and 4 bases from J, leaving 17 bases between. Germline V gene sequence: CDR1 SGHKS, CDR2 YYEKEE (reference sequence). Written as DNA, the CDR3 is TGTGCCAGCACCGAGGGTGGGGAGAGGAATCAGCCCCAGCATTTT. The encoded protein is CASTEGGERNQPQHF. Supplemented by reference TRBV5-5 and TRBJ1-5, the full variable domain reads DAGVTQSPTHLIKTRGQQVTLRCSPISGHKSVSWYQQVLGQGPQFIFQYYEKEERGRGNFPDRFSARQFPNYSSELNVNALLLGDSALYLCASTEGGERNQPQHFGDGTRLSIL.

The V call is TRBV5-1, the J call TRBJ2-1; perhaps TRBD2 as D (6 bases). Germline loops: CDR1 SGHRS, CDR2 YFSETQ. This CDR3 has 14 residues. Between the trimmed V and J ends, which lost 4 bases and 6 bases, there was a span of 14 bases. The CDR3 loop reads CASSEGGPVNEQFF. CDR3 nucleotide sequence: TGCGCCAGCAGCGAAGGAGGGCCGGTCAATGAGCAGTTCTTC.

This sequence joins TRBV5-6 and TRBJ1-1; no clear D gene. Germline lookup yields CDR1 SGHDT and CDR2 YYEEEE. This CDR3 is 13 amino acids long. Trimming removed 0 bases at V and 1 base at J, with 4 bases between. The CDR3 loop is CASSLAGNTEAFF. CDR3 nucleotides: TGTGCCAGCAGCTTGGCGGGGAACACTGAAGCTTTCTTT.

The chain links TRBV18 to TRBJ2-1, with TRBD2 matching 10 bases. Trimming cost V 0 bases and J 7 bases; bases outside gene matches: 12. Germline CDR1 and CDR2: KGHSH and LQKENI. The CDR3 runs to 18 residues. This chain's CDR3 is CASSPPRSGSGGINEQFF. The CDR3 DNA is TGTGCCAGCTCACCACCGCGTAGCGGTAGCGGGGGGATTAATGAGCAGTTCTTC.

The CDR3 DNA follows: TGTGCCAGCAGCTCCAGGACAGGGGAGTCGGAGCTTAAAGCTTTCTTT. The encoded protein is CASSSRTGESELKAFF. The rearrangement links TRBV7-9 to TRBJ1-1, with 9 bases that match TRBD1. Germline V lookup: CDR1 SEHNR, CDR2 FQNEAQ (reference sequence). V lost 4 bases, J lost 9 bases, and 15 bases stayed unmatched. The CDR3 has 16 residues.

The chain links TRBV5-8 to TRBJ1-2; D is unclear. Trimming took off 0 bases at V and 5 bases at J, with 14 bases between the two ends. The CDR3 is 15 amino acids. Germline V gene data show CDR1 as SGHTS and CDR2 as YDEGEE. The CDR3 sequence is CASSLERSATYGYTF. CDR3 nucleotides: TGTGCCAGCAGCTTGGAGCGTTCCGCTACGTATGGCTACACCTTC.

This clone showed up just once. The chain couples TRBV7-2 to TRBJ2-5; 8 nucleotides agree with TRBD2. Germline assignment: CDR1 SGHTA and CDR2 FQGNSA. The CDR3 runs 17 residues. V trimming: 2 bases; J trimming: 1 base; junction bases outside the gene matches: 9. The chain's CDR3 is CASSLSWGGGSQETQYF. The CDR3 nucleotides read TGTGCCAGCAGCTTATCCTGGGGCGGGGGGTCCCAAGAGACCCAGTACTTC.